The entry below describes one TCR beta chain. This sample was included in a study of blood T cell repertoires in COVID-19. On the study more broadly: Acute and convalescent COVID-19 specimens originated in the United States, Italy and Spain. From T cells, B-cell-depleted T cells, or PBMCs came the material, which was cDNA or gDNA.

Trimming removed 3 bases from V and 5 bases from J, with 17 bases in between. This CDR3 contains 15 residues. CDR1 and CDR2 (germline): SGDLS, YYNGEE. In the original processing: Reference gene primer amplification gave estimated nucleated cell counts. Some clones are missing from TCRdb's copy, which holds only in-frame ones; the method was immunoSEQ multiplex PCR. The V and J calls and clone size are taken from that table; D and trimming were inferred from the DNA. The sample lists roughly 140,000 clones, 88% occurring once. The receptor was isolated from a human donor in a cohort sampled during active COVID-19. V is TRBV9 and J is TRBJ2-5; tentatively, D is TRBD2 (6 bases). The sample comprised peripheral blood. The CDR3 sequence: CASSAFGGMGETQYF. The CDR3 DNA is TGTGCCAGCAGCGCATTCGGGGGTATGGGGGAGACCCAGTACTTC.